A single sample is the source of the 5 T cell receptor beta chains below, sequenced in a study of shared clonotypes between healthy human individuals. Some clones are missing from TCRdb's copy, which holds only in-frame ones; the method was immunoSEQ multiplex PCR. This table holds some 2,100,000 clones, 95% found once. Sequenced input: naive CD4+ T cells sorted from blood. The sample's subset: CD45RA+ positively selected. The receptors derive from a man aged 18 to 30 in good health.

The genes are TRBV7-2 and TRBJ1-5; D remains ambiguous. Deletions cut 5 bases from V and 7 bases from J, with 12 bases between. The CDR3 has 13 residues. Germline V gives CDR1 SGHTA, CDR2 FQGNSA. The CDR3 sequence: CASSPGRAQPQHF. For the CDR3, the DNA is TGTGCCAGCAGCCCCGGTCGAGCCCAGCCCCAGCATTTT.

The chain has TRBV28 and TRBJ1-1; tentatively, D is TRBD1 (5 bases). Trimming shortened V by 5 bases and J by 1 base, and 14 bases separated the two germline ends. This CDR3 is built from 15 residues. Germline V gene lookup returns CDR1 MDHEN and CDR2 SYDVKM. The CDR3, as DNA: TGTGCCAGCAGTCTGGGGGGAAGGCGGAACACTGAAGCTTTCTTT. It is translated as CASSLGGRRNTEAFF.

The rearrangement joins TRBV10-2 to TRBJ2-7, with D tentatively TRBD1 (6 bases). This CDR3 has 15 amino acids. Germline lookup yields CDR1 WSHSY and CDR2 SAAADI. Trimming left V 2 bases short and J 0 bases short, with 11 bases between. The CDR3 DNA reads as TGCGCCAGCAGTGAGGGTGGGGACAACTCCTACGAGCAGTACTTC. Amino acid sequence: CASSEGGDNSYEQYF.

Details on this clone: Other DNA variants within this sample encode the same CDR3. CDR3 in amino acids: CAISVVSNTEAFF. The CDR3, as DNA: TGTGCCATCAGTGTGGTATCCAACACTGAAGCTTTCTTT. V and J are TRBV10-3 and TRBJ1-1; no reliable D call. Germline CDR1 ENHRY, CDR2 SYGVKD. The CDR3 has 13 amino acids. V dropped 4 bases and J dropped 2 bases, with 8 bases sitting between them.

V usage is TRBV5-1 and J usage is TRBJ2-4; D is perhaps TRBD2 (5 bases). Per germline, CDR1 SGHRS and CDR2 YFSETQ. The CDR3 consists of 16 residues. V lost 4 bases to trimming and J lost 9 bases, with 23 bases between them. This chain's CDR3 is CASSPTTPGIRGIQYF. Written as DNA, the CDR3 is TGCGCCAGCAGCCCTACGACACCCGGGATTCGTGGCATTCAGTACTTC.